The 18 T cell receptor beta chains listed next were all sequenced from one sample in a study of cytomegalovirus exposure and HLA in healthy donors. The PCR had 60 Vbeta and 13 Jbeta primers. The data were produced by immunoSEQ multiplex PCR, yet TCRdb's version contains in-frame clones alone and is incomplete. The repertoire holds 130,000 to 150,000 clones, about 80% seen once, with around 9.7% in the top ten. The specimen was PBMCs. The receptors here all came from a woman aged 55-69 years in good health and CMV-seropositive.

The chain uses TRBV30 and TRBJ1-2; D uncertain. The CDR3 extends over 11 amino acids. Trimming left V 1 base short and J 8 bases short, with 8 bases between. Germline lookup yields CDR1 GTSNPN and CDR2 SVGIG (reference sequence). The CDR3 nucleotides are TGTGCCTGGAGTGGAGGGCGGGGCTACACCTTC. It translates to CAWSGGRGYTF.

This clone was observed once. The chain is built from TRBV29-1 and TRBJ2-3, with 10 bases lining up with TRBD2. Looked up from germline, CDR1 is SQVTM and CDR2 is ANQGSEA. V lost 7 bases to trimming and J lost 2 bases; unmatched junction nucleotides: 9. CDR3 length: 15 amino acids. CDR3 coding DNA: TGCAGCGCAGGCCTACTAGCGGGGACCACAGATACGCAGTATTTT. Its protein product is CSAGLLAGTTDTQYF.

V usage is TRBV4-1 and J usage is TRBJ1-2; D ambiguous. The V end was cut by 4 bases, the J end by 4 bases, with 16 bases between. Germline CDR1 MGHRA, CDR2 YSYEKL. The CDR3 sequence is 15 residues long. DNA for the CDR3: TGCGCCAGCAGCCCCCAGTCGGGAGGGATCTATGGCTACACCTTC. The encoded protein is CASSPQSGGIYGYTF.

The rearrangement joins TRBV11-2 to TRBJ2-7, with 8 bases that match TRBD1. From germline, CDR1 is SGHAT and CDR2 FQNNGV. There are 15 residues in the CDR3. V was clipped by 5 bases and J by 2 bases; unmatched bases: 8. CDR3 sequence (DNA): TGTGCCAGCAGCCCCACAGGGGGTAGCGCCTACGAGCAGTACTTC. It is translated as CASSPTGGSAYEQYF.

The rearrangement uses TRBV9 and TRBJ2-3; TRBD2 aligns across 8 bases. Losses at the gene ends were 0 bases for V and 4 bases for J; bases not matched to a gene: 4. The CDR3 sequence is 15 residues long. Germline loops: CDR1 SGDLS, CDR2 YYNGEE. The CDR3 here is CASSVAGGRSDTQYF. In DNA, the CDR3 is TGTGCCAGCAGCGTAGCGGGAGGGCGTTCAGATACGCAGTATTTT.

The chain carries TRBV7-9 and TRBJ2-1; D remains unclear. Per germline, CDR1 SEHNR and CDR2 FQNEAQ (reference sequence). The V end was cut by 0 bases, the J end by 1 base, with 4 bases between. CDR3 length equals 14 residues. The CDR3 DNA is TGTGCCAGCAGCTTAGCCCTTTCCTACAATGAGCAGTTCTTC. Its protein is CASSLALSYNEQFF.

The V and J genes are TRBV28 and TRBJ2-3; 8 bases fit TRBD2. Trimming took 10 bases from V and 3 from J; bases not matched to a gene: 9. CDR3 length equals 14 residues. CDR1 and CDR2 (germline): MDHEN, SYDVKM. This CDR3 is CAIGRGFRTDTQYF. CDR3 DNA sequence: TGTGCCATCGGGAGGGGATTTAGAACAGATACGCAGTATTTT.

A few counts support this clone. Other DNA sequences in the sample encode the same CDR3. The chain joins TRBV10-1 to TRBJ2-3; no definite D call. This CDR3 has 12 residues. Per the germline V gene, CDR1 is WNHNN and CDR2 is SYGVQD (reference sequence). The CDR3 loop is CAYTGLTDTQYF. The CDR3 DNA follows: TGCGCATACACGGGTTTAACAGATACGCAGTATTTT.

V usage is TRBV19 and J usage is TRBJ1-2; 12 bases fit TRBD1. The germline V gene encodes CDR1 LNHDA and CDR2 SQIVND (reference sequence). The CDR3 is 15 amino acids. The trim removed 4 bases at V and 7 bases at J, leaving 7 bases unmatched. The CDR3 coding sequence is TGTGCCAGTAGTAACGGGGGACAGGGGGCCTTTGGCTACACCTTC. Residues: CASSNGGQGAFGYTF. The full variable domain, in which reference TRBV19 and TRBJ1-2 provide the parts outside the CDR3, is DGGITQSPKYLFRKEGQNVTLSCEQNLNHDAMYWYRQDPGQGLRLIYYSQIVNDFQKGDIAEGYSVSREKKESFPLTVTSAQKNPTAFYLCASSNGGQGAFGYTFGSGTRLTVV.

The genes are TRBV18 and TRBJ1-1; D remains unclear. Germline V gene data show CDR1 as KGHSH and CDR2 as LQKENI. CDR3 length equals 14 residues. The V end was cut by 0 bases, the J end by 6 bases, with 11 bases between. DNA of the CDR3: TGTGCCAGCTCACCACCGCCAGCGGGCGCTGAAGCTTTCTTT. It encodes CASSPPPAGAEAFF.

CDR3 coding DNA: TGTGCCTGGAGACCCAGGAACACTGAAGCTTTCTTT. As protein: CAWRPRNTEAFF. J is TRBJ1-1 and V is TRBV30; D call uncertain. CDR3 length: 12 residues. Germline CDR1 is GTSNPN and CDR2 is SVGIG (reference sequence). V lost 3 bases and J 1 base, leaving 6 bases between the germline ends.

The J gene is TRBJ2-7, the V gene TRBV4-2; 16 bases line up with TRBD2. The CDR3 spans 17 residues. Germline CDR1 reads LGHNA; CDR2 reads YNFKEQ. With 4 bases clipped from V and 4 bases from J, the junction kept 7 bases outside the gene matches. CDR3 loop: CASSPGTSGRAGYEQYF. The CDR3, as DNA: TGTGCCAGCAGCCCCGGGACTAGCGGGAGGGCGGGGTACGAGCAGTACTTC.

This clone was seen a few times. This chain joins TRBV28 and TRBJ1-1, with TRBD1 identical over 8 bases. Germline values: CDR1 MDHEN, CDR2 SYDVKM. With 5 bases clipped from V and 2 bases from J, the junction kept 4 bases outside the gene matches. This CDR3 contains 14 residues. CDR3: CASSKTGVNTEAFF. CDR3 coding DNA: TGTGCCAGCAGTAAGACAGGGGTAAACACTGAAGCTTTCTTT.

This chain links TRBV5-1 with TRBJ2-7, with D perhaps matching TRBD2 (7 bases). Germline loops: CDR1 SGHRS, CDR2 YFSETQ. The CDR3 contains 14 residues. Deletions cut 3 bases from V and 7 bases from J, with 17 bases between. Written as DNA, the CDR3 is TGCGCCAGCAGCTCGGGGGGCGCGAGGGTGGAGCAGTACTTC. Encoded protein: CASSSGGARVEQYF.

The rearrangement uses TRBV7-9 and TRBJ2-5; unclear D gene. Germline loops: CDR1 SEHNR, CDR2 FQNEAQ (reference sequence). With 5 bases removed from V and 5 bases from J, the gap between germline ends came to 12 bases. The CDR3 sequence is 13 residues long. The CDR3 DNA follows: TGTGCCAGCAGCCATCTAGAGGAGGAGACCCAGTACTTC. Its protein is CASSHLEEETQYF.

This clone was counted a single time. The chain employs TRBV18 and TRBJ2-6; 10 positions match TRBD2. Germline V gene lookup returns CDR1 KGHSH and CDR2 LQKENI. The V gene end was trimmed by 3 bases and the J gene end by 0 bases; junction bases not matched to a gene: 8. This CDR3 has 19 amino acids. Here the CDR3 DNA reads TGTGCCAGCTCACCCCAAGGACTAGCGGTTTACTCTGGGGCCAACGTCCTGACTTTC. Translation gives CASSPQGLAVYSGANVLTF.

Here the CDR3 reads CASGTELNEKLFF. CDR3 bases: TGTGCCAGCGGGACAGAGTTAAATGAAAAACTGTTTTTT. The gene calls are TRBV5-4 and TRBJ1-4; TRBD1 matches at 7 bases. The ends lost 7 bases at V and 5 bases at J; junction bases unmatched: 5. Germline loops: CDR1 SGHNT, CDR2 YYREEE (reference sequence). The CDR3 length is 13 residues.

This clone has a single count. This chain uses TRBV7-9 with TRBJ2-2, with 9 bases identical to TRBD1. Germline V lookup: CDR1 SEHNR, CDR2 FQNEAQ (reference sequence). V gave up 5 bases and J gave up 5 bases; unmatched junction bases: 9. CDR3 length: 16 amino acids. The CDR3 sequence: CASSVIDRGGTGELFF. The CDR3 DNA sequence: TGTGCCAGCAGCGTGATCGACAGGGGGGGGACCGGGGAGCTGTTTTTT.